What follows are 17 T cell receptor beta chains derived from one specimen sequenced in a study of shared clonotypes between healthy human individuals. CD8 cells regarded as naive lacked CD45RO, were positively chosen for CCR7, and omitted terminally differentiated effector memory CD45RA+ cells. Assay: immunoSEQ multiplex PCR; the TCRdb copy retains only in-frame clones and omits some. The profile shows hundreds of thousands of clones, 90% to 95% of them singletons. Sequencing used naive CD8+ T cells sorted from blood. The receptors here all came from a man aged 25 to 40 in good health.

The chain uses TRBV29-1 and TRBJ2-7; 8 bases line up with TRBD2. V dropped 4 bases and J dropped 3; count of bases not matched to a gene: 5. The CDR3 consists of 13 residues. Per germline, CDR1 SQVTM and CDR2 ANQGSEA. CDR3 protein: CSVAAGGNYEQYF. DNA of the CDR3: TGCAGCGTTGCTGCGGGAGGTAACTACGAGCAGTACTTC.

The V and J genes are TRBV5-8 and TRBJ2-7; the D gene is possibly TRBD1 (6 bases). CDR1 and CDR2 from the germline V gene are SGHTS and YDEGEE. CDR3 length equals 13 residues. The V end was cut by 2 bases, the J end by 2 bases, with 8 bases between. CDR3 sequence reads: CASSLQGAYEQYF. In DNA, the CDR3 is TGTGCCAGCAGCTTACAGGGAGCCTACGAGCAGTACTTC.

This sequence joins TRBV7-9 and TRBJ2-7; D could derive from TRBD1 or TRBD2 (5 bases each). This CDR3 contains 15 residues. Germline loops: CDR1 SEHNR, CDR2 FQNEAQ (reference sequence). V was pared by 0 bases and J by 4 bases, with 13 bases between. This chain's CDR3 is CASSLARTGAYEQYF. The CDR3 DNA reads as TGTGCCAGCAGCTTAGCGAGGACCGGGGCGTACGAGCAGTACTTC.

V usage is TRBV15 and J usage is TRBJ2-5; 14 nucleotides align to TRBD2. The CDR3 has 16 amino acids. V dropped 2 bases and J dropped 4; count of bases not matched to a gene: 3. Germline loops: CDR1 LNHNV, CDR2 YYDKDF (reference sequence). The CDR3 here is CATSRPGLAGVETQYF. The CDR3 coding sequence is TGTGCCACCAGCAGACCGGGACTAGCGGGAGTAGAGACCCAGTACTTC. The full variable domain, in which reference TRBV15 and TRBJ2-5 provide the parts outside the CDR3, is DAMVIQNPRYQVTQFGKPVTLSCSQTLNHNVMYWYQQKSSQAPKLLFHYYDKDFNNEADTPDNFQSRRPNTSFCFLDIRSPGLGDTAMYLCATSRPGLAGVETQYFGPGTRLLVL.

The V and J genes are TRBV7-9 and TRBJ1-1, with D hard to call. Per the germline V gene, CDR1 is SEHNR and CDR2 is FQNEAQ (reference sequence). V lost 5 bases and J 4 bases, leaving 17 bases between the germline ends. CDR3 length equals 15 residues. CDR3 sequence: CASSPPTSASTEAFF. CDR3 nucleotides: TGTGCCAGCAGCCCCCCGACATCAGCCTCCACTGAAGCTTTCTTT. The full variable domain, rest sourced from reference TRBV7-9 and TRBJ1-1, is DTGVSQNPRHKITKRGQNVTFRCDPISEHNRLYWYRQTLGQGPEFLTYFQNEAQLEKSRLLSDRFSAERPKGSFSTLEIQRTEQGDSAMYLCASSPPTSASTEAFFGQGTRLTVV.

The chain is built from TRBV7-2 and TRBJ2-2; possible D gene TRBD1, 6 bases. CDR3 size: 15 residues. Trimming cost V 11 bases and J 0 bases, with 16 bases left between them. Germline assignment: CDR1 SGHTA and CDR2 FQGNSA. As DNA, the CDR3 is TGTGCCTCAGTGGGGGCAGGAGCGAACACCGGGGAGCTGTTTTTT. Translating gives CASVGAGANTGELFF.

The rearrangement links TRBV7-6 to TRBJ2-1; 7 nucleotides agree with TRBD1. Germline values: CDR1 SGHVS, CDR2 FNYEAQ. The CDR3 contains 15 residues. Trimming took 5 bases from V and 8 from J; bases not matched to a gene: 12. CDR3 in amino acids: CASSQERITGDEQFF. The CDR3 nucleotides read TGTGCCAGCAGCCAAGAAAGGATCACAGGGGATGAGCAGTTCTTC.

The chain combines TRBV6-5 with TRBJ2-5, with a weak D call TRBD1 (5 bases). V lost 5 bases and J 2 bases, leaving 12 bases between the germline ends. Germline CDR1 is MNHEY and CDR2 is SVGAGI. The CDR3 consists of 14 residues. The CDR3 protein is CASSPRTPQETQYF. The CDR3 bases are TGTGCCAGCAGTCCCCGGACACCTCAAGAGACCCAGTACTTC.

The chain carries TRBV6-5 and TRBJ1-2; D is possibly TRBD1 (6 bases). The CDR3 totals 13 residues. V lost 2 bases to trimming and J lost 6 bases, with 10 bases between them. Germline V gives CDR1 MNHEY, CDR2 SVGAGI. CDR3 protein: CASSYTGFDGYTF. CDR3 DNA: TGTGCCAGCAGTTACACAGGGTTTGATGGCTACACCTTC.

The chain couples TRBV11-2 to TRBJ2-3; 11 nucleotides agree with TRBD2. V shed 6 bases, J shed 3 bases, and the junction held 2 bases outside the gene matches. The CDR3 spans 14 residues. Germline assignment: CDR1 SGHAT and CDR2 FQNNGV. CDR3 DNA sequence: TGTGCCAGCAGTAGCGGGAGGGTTACAGATACGCAGTATTTT. Translated, it gives CASSSGRVTDTQYF.

J is TRBJ1-2 and V is TRBV10-3, with 7 positions matching TRBD1. This CDR3 contains 18 residues. Trimming took 5 bases from V and 0 from J; bases not matched to a gene: 15. Germline lookup yields CDR1 ENHRY and CDR2 SYGVKD. In DNA, the CDR3 is TGTGCCATCAGTCATGACCCAACAGGGGCGAATGCTAACTATGGCTACACCTTC. Its translation: CAISHDPTGANANYGYTF.

This clone was picked up one time. The chain couples TRBV28 to TRBJ2-7; 8 nucleotides match TRBD2. Germline loops: CDR1 MDHEN, CDR2 SYDVKM. The CDR3 contains 13 residues. With 2 bases clipped from V and 7 bases from J, the junction kept 4 bases outside the gene matches. Here the CDR3 reads CASSLAGGREQYF. The CDR3 DNA reads TGTGCCAGCAGTTTAGCGGGAGGAAGAGAGCAGTACTTC.

This chain links TRBV30 with TRBJ2-1, with TRBD2 matching over 8 bases. Germline lookup yields CDR1 GTSNPN and CDR2 SVGIG (reference sequence). Trimming at V came to 5 bases and at J to 4 bases, leaving 7 bases not matched to a gene. The CDR3 runs to 14 residues. CDR3 protein: CAWFSGIGYNEQFF. Written as DNA, the CDR3 is TGTGCCTGGTTTAGCGGGATAGGTTACAATGAGCAGTTCTTC.

The chain uses TRBV5-1 and TRBJ2-7; TRBD2 matches at 7 bases. The CDR3 totals 15 residues. Trimming cost V 4 bases and J 5 bases; bases outside gene matches: 12. Germline V gives CDR1 SGHRS, CDR2 YFSETQ. The CDR3: CASSLNGGSVNEQYF. In DNA form, the CDR3 reads TGCGCCAGCAGCCTAAACGGGGGGAGTGTCAACGAGCAGTACTTC.

The chain combines TRBV5-8 with TRBJ2-2; 12 nucleotides align to TRBD2. CDR3 size: 18 residues. The J segment lost 3 bases and the V segment lost 4 bases, leaving 10 bases of the junction unmatched. CDR1 is SGHTS, CDR2 YDEGEE, per germline. The CDR3 is CASSPRRGTSGYTGELFF. CDR3 sequence (DNA): TGTGCCAGCAGCCCCCGACGGGGGACTAGCGGGTACACCGGGGAGCTGTTTTTT. Looking up the rest from reference TRBV5-8 and TRBJ2-2 gives the full variable domain: EAGVTQSPTHLIKTRGQQATLRCSPISGHTSVYWYQQALGLGLQFLLWYDEGEERNRGNFPPRFSGRQFPNYSSELNVNALELEDSALYLCASSPRRGTSGYTGELFFGEGSRLTVL.

The chain links TRBV5-6 to TRBJ2-2, with 7 bases fitting TRBD2. Germline V gene sequence: CDR1 SGHDT, CDR2 YYEEEE. Trimming at V came to 4 bases and at J to 6 bases, leaving 3 bases not matched to a gene. This CDR3 has 13 amino acids. The CDR3 protein is CASSLGGSGELFF. In DNA form, the CDR3 reads TGTGCCAGCAGCCTGGGAGGGTCCGGGGAGCTGTTTTTT.

The table lists this clone with a count of one. The chain carries TRBV10-3 and TRBJ2-1, with D possibly called TRBD1 or TRBD2 (5 bases each). The ends were cut back, 8 bases at V and 4 bases at J, with 6 bases in the middle. Germline CDR1 is ENHRY and CDR2 is SYGVKD. This CDR3 spans 11 amino acids. The CDR3 spells CAIGGYNEQFF. The CDR3 coding sequence is TGTGCCATCGGGGGATACAATGAGCAGTTCTTC.